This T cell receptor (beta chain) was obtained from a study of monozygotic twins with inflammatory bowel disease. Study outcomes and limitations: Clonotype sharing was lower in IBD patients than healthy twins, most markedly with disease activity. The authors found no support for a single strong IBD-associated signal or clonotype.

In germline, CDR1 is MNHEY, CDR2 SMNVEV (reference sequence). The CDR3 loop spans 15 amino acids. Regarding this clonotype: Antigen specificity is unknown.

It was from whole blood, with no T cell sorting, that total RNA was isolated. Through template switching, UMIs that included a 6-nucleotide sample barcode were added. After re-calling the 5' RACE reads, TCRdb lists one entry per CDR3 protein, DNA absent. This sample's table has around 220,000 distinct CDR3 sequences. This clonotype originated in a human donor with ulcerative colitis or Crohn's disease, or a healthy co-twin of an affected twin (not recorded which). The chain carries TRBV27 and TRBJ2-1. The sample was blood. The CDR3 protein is CASSSDGFSYNEQFF.